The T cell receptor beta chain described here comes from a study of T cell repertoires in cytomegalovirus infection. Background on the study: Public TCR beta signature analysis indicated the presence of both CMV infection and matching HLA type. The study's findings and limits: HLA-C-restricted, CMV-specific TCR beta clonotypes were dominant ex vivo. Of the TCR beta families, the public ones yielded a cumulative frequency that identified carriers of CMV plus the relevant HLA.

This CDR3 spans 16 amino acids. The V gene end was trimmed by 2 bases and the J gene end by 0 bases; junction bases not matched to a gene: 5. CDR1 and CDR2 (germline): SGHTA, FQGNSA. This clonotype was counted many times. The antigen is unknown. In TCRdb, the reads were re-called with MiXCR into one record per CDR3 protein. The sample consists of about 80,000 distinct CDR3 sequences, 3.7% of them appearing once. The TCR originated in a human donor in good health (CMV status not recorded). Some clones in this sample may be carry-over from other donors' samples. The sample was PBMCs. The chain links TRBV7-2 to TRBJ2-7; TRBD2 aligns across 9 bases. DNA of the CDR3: TGTGCCAGCAGCTTATCTGGCGGGGGGGCCTCCTACGAGCAGTACTTC. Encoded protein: CASSLSGGGASYEQYF.